The 11 T cell receptor beta chains below come from one sample, sequenced in a study of blood T cell repertoires in COVID-19. Sequencing was performed with immunoSEQ multiplex PCR; in TCRdb, only in-frame clones are kept and a portion is missing. The sample has 150,000 to 200,000 clones; roughly 90% are singletons. The source material was peripheral blood. These receptors were obtained from a woman aged 45-65 years with acute or convalescent COVID-19.

The chain uses TRBV7-9 and TRBJ1-2; unclear D gene. Germline V gene data show CDR1 as SEHNR and CDR2 as FQNEAQ (reference sequence). The CDR3 runs to 15 residues. Trimming removed 5 bases at V and 0 bases at J, with 13 bases between. The DNA of the CDR3 is TGTGCCAGCAGCCCTGGAGGCGGGACTAACTATGGCTACACCTTC. Its translation: CASSPGGGTNYGYTF.

V usage is TRBV27 and J usage is TRBJ1-5, with 9 nucleotides matching TRBD1. The CDR3 contains 16 residues. Looked up from germline, CDR1 is MNHEY and CDR2 is SMNVEV (reference sequence). After removal of 0 bases from V and 4 bases from J, the junction contained 4 bases not matched to a gene. CDR3 DNA: TGTGCCAGCAGTTTATCGGGACAGGGTCCAAATCAGCCCCAGCATTTT. Residues: CASSLSGQGPNQPQHF.

The chain links TRBV18 to TRBJ2-3, with unresolved D. The CDR3 is made up of 19 amino acids. The germline V gene has CDR1 KGHSH and CDR2 LQKENI. Between the trimmed V and J ends, which lost 0 bases and 3 bases, there was a span of 22 bases. CDR3 sequence: CASSPPLGYFPPVTDTQYF. Written as DNA, the CDR3 is TGTGCCAGCTCACCACCGTTGGGCTATTTCCCGCCGGTAACAGATACGCAGTATTTT.

The rearrangement links TRBV7-5 to TRBJ1-2; the table names TRBD1, a call not compared with the DNA. TRBV7-5 has pseudogene status. The CDR3 is made up of 13 amino acids. The CDR3 sequence: CVRSRQGGYGYTF. CDR3 in DNA: TGTGTCAGAAGTCGACAGGGTGGCTATGGCTACACCTTC.

This chain uses TRBV3-1 (or the pseudogene TRBV3-2) with TRBJ1-1; possible D gene TRBD1, 5 bases. Germline V gene data show CDR1 as LGHDT and CDR2 as YNNKEL (reference sequence). This CDR3 comprises 14 residues. Trimming stripped 0 bases from V and 1 base from J, with 6 bases between. The CDR3 protein is CASSQEGQNTEAFF. The CDR3 nucleotides are TGTGCCAGCAGCCAAGAAGGACAGAACACTGAAGCTTTCTTT.

This chain uses TRBV3-1 (or the pseudogene TRBV3-2) with TRBJ2-7, with 7 bases that match TRBD1. The CDR3 totals 17 residues. With V trimmed by 0 bases and J by 2 bases, 10 bases remained unmatched. Germline CDR1 and CDR2: LGHDT and YNNKEL (reference sequence). The CDR3 DNA sequence: TGTGCCAGCAGCCAAGAGATTTGGGACAGTGGAGCCTACGAGCAGTACTTC. Translation gives CASSQEIWDSGAYEQYF.

V usage is TRBV19 and J usage is TRBJ2-7, with D possibly TRBD2 on 6 matching bases. V shed 6 bases and J shed 4 bases, with 22 bases lying between them. Germline lookup yields CDR1 LNHDA and CDR2 SQIVND (reference sequence). This CDR3 has 16 residues. CDR3 DNA sequence: TGTGCCAGTAGGTCAGGAGGGGACGGACTATCTTACGAGCAGTACTTC. Its protein product is CASRSGGDGLSYEQYF. Looking up the rest from reference TRBV19 and TRBJ2-7 gives the full variable domain: DGGITQSPKYLFRKEGQNVTLSCEQNLNHDAMYWYRQDPGQGLRLIYYSQIVNDFQKGDIAEGYSVSREKKESFPLTVTSAQKNPTAFYLCASRSGGDGLSYEQYFGPGTRLTVT.

A few counts support this clone. The chain joins TRBV29-1 to TRBJ1-1, with 9 nucleotides matching TRBD1. There are 12 residues in the CDR3. Germline V gives CDR1 SQVTM, CDR2 ANQGSEA. V lost 2 bases and J lost 11; bases outside the gene matches: 6. CDR3 coding DNA: TGCAGCGTTGAAAGGCGACAGGGGGGTGCTTTCTTT. Translating gives CSVERRQGGAFF.

The V call is TRBV7-9, the J call TRBJ1-5; 7 bases are a match to TRBD1. Germline V gene sequence: CDR1 SEHNR, CDR2 FQNEAQ (reference sequence). The junction had 10 bases not matched to a gene; V was cut back by 1 base and J by 7 bases. The CDR3 covers 16 residues. CDR3 coding DNA: TGTGCCAGCAGCTTAGGGGGCAGGGGGTACAGCCAGCCCCAGCATTTT. Translated: CASSLGGRGYSQPQHF.

The genes are TRBV7-2 and TRBJ1-5; no clear D. The CDR3 is made up of 13 amino acids. V was cut by 4 bases and J by 4 bases, with 8 bases left in between. Germline lookup yields CDR1 SGHTA and CDR2 FQGNSA. CDR3 bases: TGTGCCAGCAGCTCTAGAGAAAATCAGCCCCAGCATTTT. Encoded protein: CASSSRENQPQHF. The complete variable domain, with remaining parts taken from reference TRBV7-2 and TRBJ1-5, reads GAGVSQSPSNKVTEKGKDVELRCDPISGHTALYWYRQSLGQGLEFLIYFQGNSAPDKSGLPSDRFSAERTGGSVSTLTIQRTQQEDSAVYLCASSSRENQPQHFGDGTRLSIL.

The chain links TRBV6-4 to TRBJ1-1; D is unclear. Germline CDR1 and CDR2: MRHNA and SNTAGT. V dropped 0 bases and J dropped 3 bases, with 11 bases sitting between them. The CDR3 contains 15 residues. CDR3 nucleotides: TGTGCCAGCAGTGACTCCGGTCCCACCGACACTGAAGCTTTCTTT. Protein sequence: CASSDSGPTDTEAFF.